The present entry profiles one TCR beta chain with its context. Antigen unknown. The data belong to a study of T-cell memory formation after mild COVID-19. Study in general: Largely, TCR clusters stayed within a single donor. Points from the study as a whole: Largely, contracting CD4+ clones fell within CM and EM, and contracting CD8+ clones within EMRA. Cross-reactive memory appears to have joined, as suggested by some responding clones showing up in pre-infection memory.

After 5'RACE with constant-segment primers, TCR alpha and TCR beta cDNA libraries carrying sample barcodes and UMIs were obtained. TCRdb independently ran MiXCR on the 5' RACE reads; one entry per CDR3 protein. Of around 200,000 distinct CDR3 sequences in the sample, roughly 23% were seen once. This sequence was found in an adult woman who had mild COVID-19 (a few samples of this study predate the infection). Cell type and time point are not known. Sequencing was performed on PBMCs or a T cell subset sorted from them (not recorded which).

The CDR3: CASAPKAEQYF. The CDR3 nucleotides are TGTGCCAGCGCCCCCAAGGCCGAGCAGTACTTC. This chain uses TRBV21-1 with TRBJ2-7; TRBD1, as called in the table, went unchecked against the DNA. TRBV21-1 is marked as a pseudogene. There are 11 residues in the CDR3.